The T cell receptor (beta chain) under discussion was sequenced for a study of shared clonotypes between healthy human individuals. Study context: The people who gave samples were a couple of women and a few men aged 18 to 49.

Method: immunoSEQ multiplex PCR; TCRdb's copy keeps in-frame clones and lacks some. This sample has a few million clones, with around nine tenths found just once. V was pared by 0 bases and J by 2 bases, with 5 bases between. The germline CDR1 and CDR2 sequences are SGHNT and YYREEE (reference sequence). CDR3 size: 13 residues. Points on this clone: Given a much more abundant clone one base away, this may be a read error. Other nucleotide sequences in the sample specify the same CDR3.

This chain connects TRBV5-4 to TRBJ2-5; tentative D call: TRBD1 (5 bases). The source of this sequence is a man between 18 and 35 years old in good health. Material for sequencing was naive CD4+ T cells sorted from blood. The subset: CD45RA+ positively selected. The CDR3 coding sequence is TGTGCCAGCAGCTTGGGACAGCAAGAGACCCAGTACTTC. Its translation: CASSLGQQETQYF.